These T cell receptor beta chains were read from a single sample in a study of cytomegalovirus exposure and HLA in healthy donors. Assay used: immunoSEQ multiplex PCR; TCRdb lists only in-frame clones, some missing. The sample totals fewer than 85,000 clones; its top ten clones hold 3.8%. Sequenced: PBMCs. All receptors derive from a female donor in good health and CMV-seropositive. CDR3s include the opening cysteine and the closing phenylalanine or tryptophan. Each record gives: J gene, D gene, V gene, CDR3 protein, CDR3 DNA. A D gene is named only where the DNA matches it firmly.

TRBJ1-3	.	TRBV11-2	CASSVQGIWENTIYF	TGTGCCAGCAGCGTCCAGGGTATTTGGGAAAACACCATATATTTT
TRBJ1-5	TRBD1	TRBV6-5	CASSRTGINQPQHF	TGTGCCAGCAGTCGGACAGGAATCAATCAGCCCCAGCATTTT
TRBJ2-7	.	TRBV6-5	CASSSGGGGAYEQYF	TGTGCCAGCAGTTCTGGGGGAGGGGGGGCCTACGAGCAGTACTTC
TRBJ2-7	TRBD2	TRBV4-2	CASSQAQTSGNDEQYF	TGTGCCAGCAGCCAAGCTCAGACTAGCGGGAATGACGAGCAGTACTTC
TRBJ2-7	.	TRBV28	CASSLGGYEQYF	TGTGCCAGCAGTTTGGGGGGCTACGAGCAGTACTTC
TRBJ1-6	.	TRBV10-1	CASSRGSPLHF	TGCGCCAGCAGTCGGGGTTCACCCCTCCACTTT
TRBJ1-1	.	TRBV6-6	CASSATAFNTEAFF	TGTGCCAGCAGTGCGACAGCCTTTAACACTGAAGCTTTCTTT
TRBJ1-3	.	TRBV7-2	CASSSGTLGNTIYF	TGTGCCAGCAGCTCCGGGACACTTGGAAACACCATATATTTT
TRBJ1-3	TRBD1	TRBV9	CASGRTGAGNTIYF	TGTGCCAGCGGCCGGACAGGGGCTGGAAACACCATATATTTT
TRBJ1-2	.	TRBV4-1	CASSQDSNSNSLGYTF	TGCGCCAGCAGCCAAGACTCGAACAGCAACTCCCTTGGCTACACCTTC
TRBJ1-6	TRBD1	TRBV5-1	CASSVGQVYSPLHF	TGCGCCAGCAGCGTGGGACAGGTCTATTCACCCCTCCACTTT
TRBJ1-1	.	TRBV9	CASSVGRRDTEAFF	TGTGCCAGCAGCGTAGGCAGGAGGGACACTGAAGCTTTCTTT
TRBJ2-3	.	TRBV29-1	CSVEDPEEGRTDTQYF	TGCAGCGTTGAAGACCCTGAAGAGGGGAGGACAGATACGCAGTATTTT
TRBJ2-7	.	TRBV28	CASRPVGTISSYEQYF	TGTGCCAGCAGACCAGTAGGGACAATTAGCTCCTACGAGCAGTACTTC
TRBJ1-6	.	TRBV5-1	CASSFEGKGYSPLHF	TGCGCCAGCAGCTTTGAGGGAAAGGGCTACTCACCCCTCCACTTT
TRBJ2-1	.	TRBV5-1	CASSHKSGGLADEQFF	TGCGCCAGCAGCCATAAGTCTGGAGGCTTAGCCGATGAGCAGTTCTTC
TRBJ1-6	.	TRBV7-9	CASSRAGEDSPLHF	TGTGCCAGCAGTCGCGCGGGTGAAGATTCACCCCTCCACTTT
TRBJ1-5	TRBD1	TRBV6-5	CASSYRQGSQPQHF	TGTGCCAGCAGTTACCGACAGGGGAGTCAGCCCCAGCATTTT
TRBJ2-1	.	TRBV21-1	CASRASTAPSYNEQFF	TGTGCCAGCAGGGCATCGACAGCGCCCTCCTACAATGAGCAGTTCTTC
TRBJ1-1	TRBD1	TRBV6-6	CASSYPGGPMNTEAFF	TGTGCCAGCAGTTACCCAGGGGGACCAATGAACACTGAAGCTTTCTTT
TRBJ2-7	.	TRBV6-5	CASAFLRGQGEQYF	TGTGCCAGCGCCTTCCTCAGGGGTCAGGGCGAGCAGTACTTC
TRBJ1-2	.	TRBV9	CASGAMDYGYTF	TGTGCCAGCGGAGCAATGGACTATGGCTACACCTTC
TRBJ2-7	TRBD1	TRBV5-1	CASSLGTGVARAEQYF	TGCGCCAGCAGCTTAGGGACAGGGGTCGCTCGGGCCGAGCAGTACTTC
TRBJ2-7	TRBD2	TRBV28	CASSFLAGDVYEQYF	TGTGCCAGCAGTTTCTTAGCGGGAGATGTCTACGAGCAGTACTTC
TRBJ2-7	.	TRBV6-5	CASSYSTGDPYEQYF	TGTGCCAGCAGTTACTCAACGGGAGACCCCTACGAGCAGTACTTC
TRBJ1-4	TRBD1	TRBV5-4	CASSSDRGGHSEKLFF	TGTGCCAGCAGCTCGGACAGGGGGGGGCATAGTGAAAAACTGTTTTTT
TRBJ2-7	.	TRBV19	CASSRARDYEQYF	TGTGCCAGTAGTAGGGCCAGGGACTACGAGCAGTACTTC
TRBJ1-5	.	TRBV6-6	CASRPQGMDQPQHF	TGTGCCAGCAGACCACAGGGAATGGATCAGCCCCAGCATTTT
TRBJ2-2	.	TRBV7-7	CASSRSGPGELFF	TGTGCTAGCAGCCGGAGTGGCCCCGGGGAGCTGTTTTTT
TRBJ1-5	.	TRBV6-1	CASSAKQGSYSNQPQHF	TGTGCCAGCAGTGCCAAGCAGGGGTCCTATAGCAATCAGCCCCAGCATTTT
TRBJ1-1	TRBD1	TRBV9	CASSVAPTGDTEAFF	TGTGCCAGCAGCGTAGCCCCGACAGGGGACACTGAAGCTTTCTTT
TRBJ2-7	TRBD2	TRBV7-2	CASSLRVSRRGSSYEQYF	TGTGCCAGCAGCCTCCGGGTCTCCAGGCGGGGGAGCTCCTACGAGCAGTACTTC
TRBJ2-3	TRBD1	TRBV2	CANNRGTTDTQYF	TGTGCCAACAACAGGGGGACAACAGATACGCAGTATTTT
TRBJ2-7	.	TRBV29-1	CSVTRGSLYEQYF	TGCAGCGTTACGCGGGGTTCGCTCTACGAGCAGTACTTC
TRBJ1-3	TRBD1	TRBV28	CASSSDRQGFSGNTIYF	TGTGCCAGCAGTTCCGACCGACAGGGCTTCTCTGGAAACACCATATATTTT
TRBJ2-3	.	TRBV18	CASSPLRSTDTQYF	TGTGCCAGCTCACCTCTTCGGTCCACAGATACGCAGTATTTT
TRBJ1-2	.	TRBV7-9	CASSLNGGEEDYTF	TGTGCCAGCAGCTTAAATGGGGGGGAGGAGGACTACACCTTC
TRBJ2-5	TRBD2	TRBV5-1	CASSLRTSFETQYF	TGCGCCAGCAGCCTAAGGACTAGCTTCGAGACCCAGTACTTC
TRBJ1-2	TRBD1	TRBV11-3	CASSLWTGRDGYTF	TGTGCCAGCAGCTTATGGACAGGGCGAGATGGCTACACCTTC
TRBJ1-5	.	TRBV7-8	CASSSGHGQPQHF	TGTGCCAGCAGCTCAGGGCATGGTCAGCCCCAGCATTTT
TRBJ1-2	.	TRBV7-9	CASSLAFSEHGYTF	TGTGCCAGCAGCTTAGCCTTTTCGGAGCATGGCTACACCTTC
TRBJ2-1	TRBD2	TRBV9	CASSVETSGRAHGNEQFF	TGTGCCAGCAGCGTAGAGACTAGCGGGAGGGCCCATGGGAATGAGCAGTTCTTC
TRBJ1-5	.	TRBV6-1	CASSDESNSNQPQHF	TGTGCCAGCAGTGACGAGAGTAATAGCAATCAGCCCCAGCATTTT
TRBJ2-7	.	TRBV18	CASSPKAGNFHEQYF	TGTGCCAGCTCACCTAAGGCAGGGAATTTCCACGAGCAGTACTTC
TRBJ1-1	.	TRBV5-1	CASSAPGVAEAFF	TGCGCCAGCAGCGCACCAGGGGTAGCTGAAGCTTTCTTT
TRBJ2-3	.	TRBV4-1	CASSQTAGATSTDTQYF	TGCGCCAGCAGCCAAACCGCCGGAGCGACCAGCACAGATACGCAGTATTTT
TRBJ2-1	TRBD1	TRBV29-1	CSVVQGQGYNEQFF	TGCAGCGTTGTCCAAGGACAGGGGTACAATGAGCAGTTCTTC
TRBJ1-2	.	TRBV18	CASSPQPGRNYGYTF	TGTGCCAGCTCACCTCAACCAGGGAGGAACTATGGCTACACCTTC